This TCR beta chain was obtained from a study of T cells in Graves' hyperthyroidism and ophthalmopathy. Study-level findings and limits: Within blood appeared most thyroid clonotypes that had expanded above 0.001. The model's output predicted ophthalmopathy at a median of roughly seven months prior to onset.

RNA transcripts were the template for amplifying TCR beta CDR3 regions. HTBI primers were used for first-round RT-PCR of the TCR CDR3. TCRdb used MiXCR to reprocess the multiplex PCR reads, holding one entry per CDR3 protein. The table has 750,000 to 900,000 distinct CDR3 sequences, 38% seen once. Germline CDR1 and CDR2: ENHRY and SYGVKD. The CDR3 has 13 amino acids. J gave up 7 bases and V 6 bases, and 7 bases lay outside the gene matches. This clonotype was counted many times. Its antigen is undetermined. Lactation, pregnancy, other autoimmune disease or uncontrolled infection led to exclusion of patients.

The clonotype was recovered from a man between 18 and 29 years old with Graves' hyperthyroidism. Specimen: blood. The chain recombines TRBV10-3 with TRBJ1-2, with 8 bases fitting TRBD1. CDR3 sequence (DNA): TGTGCCATCAGGGACAGGGAGTTGAGTGGCTACACCTTC. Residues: CAIRDRELSGYTF.